The present TCR beta chain was sequenced within a study of blood T cell repertoires in COVID-19. Study information: The samples span acute and convalescent COVID-19 from the United States, Italy and Spain.

Original processing notes: It was from reference gene primer amplification that nucleated cell counts were estimated. This table comes from immunoSEQ multiplex PCR, and its TCRdb copy is limited to in-frame clones, with some not included. V and J calls and clone size are as listed in that table; D and trimming were resolved from the DNA. The sample comprises around 220,000 clones, roughly nine tenths of which are singletons, and 2.2% rests with the top ten. Germline-derived CDR1 and CDR2 are SGHNT and YYREEE (reference sequence). Trimming stripped 1 base from V and 3 bases from J, with 10 bases between. The CDR3 has 14 residues.

This clonotype was sampled from a woman in her forties or fifties with acute or convalescent COVID-19. The genes are TRBV5-4 and TRBJ2-5; D possibly corresponds to TRBD2 (6 bases). Material: peripheral blood. The CDR3 reads CASSLWTTKETQYF. The CDR3, as DNA: TGTGCCAGCAGCTTGTGGACTACCAAAGAGACCCAGTACTTC. The variable domain in full, with the rest retrieved from reference TRBV5-4 and TRBJ2-5, is ETGVTQSPTHLIKTRGQQVTLRCSSQSGHNTVSWYQQALGQGPQFIFQYYREEENGRGNFPPRFSGLQFPNYSSELNVNALELDDSALYLCASSLWTTKETQYFGPGTRLLVL.